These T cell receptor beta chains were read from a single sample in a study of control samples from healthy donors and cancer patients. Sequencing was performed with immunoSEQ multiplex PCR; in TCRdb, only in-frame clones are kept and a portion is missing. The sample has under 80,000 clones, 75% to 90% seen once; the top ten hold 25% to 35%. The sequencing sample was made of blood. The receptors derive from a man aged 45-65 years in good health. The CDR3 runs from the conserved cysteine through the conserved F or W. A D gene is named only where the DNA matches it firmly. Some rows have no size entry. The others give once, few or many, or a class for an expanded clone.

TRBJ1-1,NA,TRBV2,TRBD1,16,TGTGCCAGCAGTGTATCCCCCCTAGGACAGGGCACTGAAGCTTTCTTT,CASSVSPLGQGTEAFF
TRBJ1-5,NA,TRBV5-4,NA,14,TGTGCCAGCAGCTCCCAGGGAAGCAATCAGCCCCAGCATTTT,CASSSQGSNQPQHF
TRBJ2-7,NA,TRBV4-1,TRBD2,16,TGCGCCAGCAGCCGGACTGGAACTAGCGGAACCTACGAGCAGTACTTC,CASSRTGTSGTYEQYF
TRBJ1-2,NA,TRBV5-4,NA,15,TGTGCCAGCAGCAACGTGGGACCCGGCGGATATGGCTACACCTTC,CASSNVGPGGYGYTF
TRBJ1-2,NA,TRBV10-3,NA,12,TGTGCCATCAGTGAGTCGGAGGTCGGCTACACCTTC,CAISESEVGYTF
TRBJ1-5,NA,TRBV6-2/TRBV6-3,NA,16,TGTGCCAGCAGTTCAGAAACGGGACGGGGCAATCAGCCCCAGCATTTT,CASSSETGRGNQPQHF
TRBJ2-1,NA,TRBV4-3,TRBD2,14,TGCGCCAGCAGCCAATCGGGACTAGCCAATGAGCAGTTCTTC,CASSQSGLANEQFF
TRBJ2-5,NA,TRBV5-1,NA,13,TGCGCCAGCAGGATAGGGGGACAAGAGACCCAGTACTTC,CASRIGGQETQYF
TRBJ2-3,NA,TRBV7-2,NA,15,TGTGCCAGCAAGACCCACGTTAGTTACACAGATACGCAGTATTTT,CASKTHVSYTDTQYF
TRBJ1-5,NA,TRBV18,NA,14,TGTGCCAGCTCACCGCGGGACAGCAATCAGCCCCAGCATTTT,CASSPRDSNQPQHF
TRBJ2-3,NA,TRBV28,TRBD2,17,TGTGCCAGCAGTTTCCCGTCGACTAGCGGGTCCACAGATACGCAGTATTTT,CASSFPSTSGSTDTQYF
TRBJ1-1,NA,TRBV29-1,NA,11,TGCAGCGTTTTGGGGGACACTGAAGCTTTCTTT,CSVLGDTEAFF
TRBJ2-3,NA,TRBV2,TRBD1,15,TGTGCCAGCCGTTGGACAGGGGGGAGCACAGATACGCAGTATTTT,CASRWTGGSTDTQYF
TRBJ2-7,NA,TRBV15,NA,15,TGTGCCACCAGCAGAGCCGGGACGGCCAACTACGAGCAGTACTTC,CATSRAGTANYEQYF
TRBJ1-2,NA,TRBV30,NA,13,TGTGCCTGGAATTTCGACCGCGGGAATGGCTACACCTTC,CAWNFDRGNGYTF
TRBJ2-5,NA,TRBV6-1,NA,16,TGTGCCAGCAGTGAAGAAAGGTCCAGGGGTTTAGGGACCCAGTACTTC,CASSEERSRGLGTQYF
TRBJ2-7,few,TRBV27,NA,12,TGTGCCAGCAGTTCCCCTGCCTACGAGCAGTACTTC,CASSSPAYEQYF